This T cell receptor beta chain was sequenced during a study of T cells of healthy individuals. This clonotype has at least ten counts. Trimming stripped 4 bases from V and 1 base from J, with 12 bases between. Germline CDR1 LGHDT, CDR2 YNNKEL (reference sequence). The CDR3 totals 15 residues. MiXCR was run by TCRdb on the 5' RACE reads, yielding one entry per CDR3 protein. The sample contains around 79,000 distinct CDR3 sequences, roughly 5.1% of which appear only once. The TCR comes from a female donor in good health. This chain joins TRBV3-1 and TRBJ2-3; TRBD2 might be the D (5 bases). For the CDR3, the DNA is TGTGCCAGCAGCCCCGGGGTGAGCCGCACAGATACGCAGTATTTT. Translating it yields CASSPGVSRTDTQYF.